This paragraph covers one T cell receptor beta chain sequence. This entry is derived from a study of blood T cell repertoires in COVID-19. Authors' data handling: Counts of nucleated cells, estimated from reference gene primer amplification, were obtained. TCRdb's table, derived via immunoSEQ multiplex PCR, lists solely in-frame clones and lacks some. The V and J calls and clone size are taken from that table; D and trimming were inferred from the DNA. In the table there are approximately 70,000 clones, about nine tenths of which are singletons. V lost 5 bases and J lost 4, with 9 bases in between. CDR1 is MNHEY, CDR2 SMNVEV, per germline (reference sequence). This CDR3 spans 13 amino acids.

The origin of this receptor is a man aged 70 or older with active or convalescent COVID-19. Sequencing was performed on peripheral blood. The rearrangement uses TRBV27 and TRBJ1-5; D is unresolved. DNA of the CDR3: TGTGCCAGCAGTCCCCCAGGTAATCAGCCCCAGCATTTT. Residues: CASSPPGNQPQHF.